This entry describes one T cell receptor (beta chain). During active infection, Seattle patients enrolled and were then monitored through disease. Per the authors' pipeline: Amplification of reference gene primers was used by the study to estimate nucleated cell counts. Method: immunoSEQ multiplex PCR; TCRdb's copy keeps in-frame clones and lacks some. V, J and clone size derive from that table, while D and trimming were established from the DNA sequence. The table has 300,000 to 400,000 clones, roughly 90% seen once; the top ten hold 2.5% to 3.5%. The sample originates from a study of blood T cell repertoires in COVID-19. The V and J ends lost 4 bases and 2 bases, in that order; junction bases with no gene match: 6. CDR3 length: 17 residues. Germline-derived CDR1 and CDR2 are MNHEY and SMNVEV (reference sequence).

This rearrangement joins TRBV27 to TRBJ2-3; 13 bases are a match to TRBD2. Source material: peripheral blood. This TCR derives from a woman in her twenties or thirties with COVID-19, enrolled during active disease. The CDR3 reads CASSSRTSGSNTDTQYF. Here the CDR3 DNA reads TGTGCCAGCAGTTCACGGACTAGCGGGAGTAACACAGATACGCAGTATTTT.